The rows below give T cell receptor beta chains drawn from one sample of a study of blood T cell repertoires in COVID-19. The table came from immunoSEQ multiplex PCR; TCRdb's copy has only in-frame clones and leaves some out. The data contain about 490,000 clones, around 85% of them singletons. Sequencing used peripheral blood. Source of these receptors: a human donor in a cohort sampled during active COVID-19. The CDR3 runs from the conserved cysteine through the conserved F or W. The D gene is left open where the match is weak. A row's size may be missing; if present it is once, few, many or a size class.

>15|TRBV30|TRBJ1-4|TRBD1|.
CAWRETGEANEKLFF
TGTGCCTGGAGAGAAACAGGGGAGGCTAATGAAAAACTGTTTTTT
>15|TRBV7-9|TRBJ1-1|.|.
CASSSAWGLNTEAFF
TGTGCCAGCAGCTCCGCCTGGGGGCTCAACACTGAAGCTTTCTTT
>15|TRBV3-1/TRBV3-2|TRBJ2-7|TRBD2|once
CASSPRTSGKYEQYF
TGTGCCAGCAGCCCCAGGACTAGCGGGAAGTACGAGCAGTACTTC
>13|TRBV29-1|TRBJ2-7|TRBD2|.
CSVVASGSYEQYF
TGCAGCGTTGTGGCTAGCGGCTCCTACGAGCAGTACTTC
>15|TRBV19|TRBJ2-7|TRBD1|.
CASSLGRGQLYEQYF
TGTGCCAGTAGTCTAGGCAGGGGGCAGCTTTACGAGCAGTACTTC
>15|TRBV28|TRBJ2-7|.|.
CASSSQGGVNYEQYF
TGTGCCAGCAGTTCTCAAGGGGGGGTTAACTACGAGCAGTACTTC
>13|TRBV2|TRBJ2-5|.|once
CASSKLAQETQYF
TGTGCCAGCAGTAAGCTAGCGCAAGAGACCCAGTACTTC
>12|TRBV29-1|TRBJ1-2|.|.
CSSSGGNYGYTF
TGCAGCTCCTCTGGAGGGAACTATGGCTACACCTTC
>15|TRBV18|TRBJ1-2|.|.
CASSPQQGTMDGYTF
TGTGCCAGCTCACCTCAACAGGGTACTATGGATGGCTACACCTTC
>16|TRBV7-2|TRBJ2-1|TRBD2|.
CASSLERASGRNEQFF
TGTGCCAGCAGCTTAGAGAGGGCTAGCGGGAGAAATGAGCAGTTCTTC
>12|TRBV19|TRBJ1-4|.|.
CASSHGPEKLFF
TGTGCCAGTAGCCATGGGCCCGAAAAACTGTTTTTT
>14|TRBV7-3|TRBJ1-5|.|few
CATTSTGESQPQHF
TGTGCCACCACGAGCACAGGAGAAAGTCAGCCCCAGCATTTT
>17|TRBV27|TRBJ1-5|.|.
CASSPARGGASNQPQHF
TGTGCCAGCAGCCCCGCCCGGGGGGGCGCGAGCAATCAGCCCCAGCATTTT
>14|TRBV16|TRBJ2-1|TRBD2|.
CASSQAGGDNEQFF
TGTGCCAGCTCCCAAGCGGGAGGCGACAATGAGCAGTTCTTC
>15|TRBV6-1|TRBJ2-5|TRBD1|once
CASILNRDRGATQYF
TGTGCCAGCATTCTAAACCGGGACAGGGGTGCGACCCAGTACTTC
>14|TRBV5-6|TRBJ2-5|TRBD2|.
CASSPGLAGETQYF
TGTGCCAGCAGCCCGGGACTAGCCGGGGAGACCCAGTACTTC
>18|TRBV4-3|TRBJ2-2|TRBD2|.
CASSHAVEAGEGTGELFF
TGCGCCAGCAGCCACGCGGTTGAAGCGGGAGAGGGAACCGGGGAGCTGTTTTTT
>14|TRBV6-5|TRBJ2-2|.|.
CASSPSGSHGELFF
TGTGCCAGCAGTCCCTCGGGATCCCACGGGGAGCTGTTTTTT
>16|TRBV2|TRBJ1-2|TRBD1|.
CASRPLRTGTNYGYTF
TGTGCCAGCAGGCCCCTTCGGACAGGGACGAACTATGGCTACACCTTC
>13|TRBV2|TRBJ2-7|TRBD1|once
CASRGTGGKVQYF
TGTGCCAGCAGGGGGACAGGGGGAAAGGTGCAGTACTTC
>14|TRBV4-1|TRBJ1-3|.|.
CASSQGTVGNTIYF
TGCGCCAGCAGCCAAGGGACAGTTGGAAACACCATATATTTT
>13|TRBV29-1|TRBJ2-7|TRBD1|.
CSVSGQGRDEQYF
TGCAGCGTTTCCGGACAGGGAAGAGACGAGCAGTACTTC
>17|TRBV14|TRBJ2-7|TRBD1|.
CASSPLLAGTGGYEQYF
TGTGCCAGCAGCCCCTTGCTTGCTGGGACAGGAGGCTACGAGCAGTACTTC
>14|TRBV15|TRBJ2-5|.|.
CATSSISVQETQYF
.
>16|TRBV15|TRBJ2-1|TRBD2|.
CATSREGGGRAGEQFF
TGTGCCACCAGCAGAGAGGGTGGCGGGAGGGCTGGGGAGCAGTTCTTC
>13|TRBV5-1|TRBJ2-7|TRBD2|.
CATGKRGDYEQYF
TGCGCCACCGGAAAGCGGGGCGACTACGAGCAGTACTTC
>15|TRBV5-1|TRBJ2-7|TRBD1|.
CASSLGWDSTYEQYF
TGCGCCAGCAGCTTGGGTTGGGACAGCACCTACGAGCAGTACTTC
>14|TRBV7-3|TRBJ2-5|TRBD1|.
CASSPSGQKGTQYF
TGTGCCAGCAGCCCCTCGGGACAGAAAGGGACCCAGTACTTC
>23|TRBV9|TRBJ2-1|.|.
CASSVTPIGFGGRYPDSYNEQFF
TGTGCCAGCAGCGTCACCCCTATCGGGTTCGGAGGGAGGTACCCGGACTCCTACAATGAGCAGTTCTTC
>15|TRBV7-2|TRBJ1-3|.|.
CASSPVAGTGNTIYF
TGTGCCAGCAGCCCTGTTGCGGGCACCGGAAACACCATATATTTT
>17|TRBV7-6|TRBJ2-3|TRBD2|once
CASSLRLAGGPTDTQYF
TGTGCCAGCAGCTTACGACTAGCGGGAGGGCCAACAGATACGCAGTATTTT
>16|TRBV6-6|TRBJ2-3|.|.
CASSYSGRGIADTQYF
TGTGCCAGCAGTTACTCGGGAAGGGGGATCGCAGATACGCAGTATTTT
>13|TRBV29-1|TRBJ2-3|.|.
CSVEGQATDTQYF
TGCAGCGTTGAGGGACAAGCCACAGATACGCAGTATTTT
>13|TRBV20-1|TRBJ2-7|.|.
CSASGGSGYEQYF
TGCAGTGCTAGTGGGGGGAGCGGGTACGAGCAGTACTTC
>12|TRBV9|TRBJ1-2|.|.
CASSDPGHGYTF
TGTGCCAGCAGCGACCCCGGTCATGGCTACACCTTC
>16|TRBV19|TRBJ1-3|TRBD1|.
CASTYRQGESGNTIYF
TGTGCCAGTACCTATCGACAGGGAGAATCTGGAAACACCATATATTTT
>15|TRBV25-1|TRBJ2-2|.|.
CASSPGQWLTGELFF
TGTGCCAGCAGCCCGGGACAATGGTTGACCGGGGAGCTGTTTTTT
>14|TRBV28|TRBJ1-1|TRBD1|.
CASILQGAVTEAFF
TGTGCCAGCATCCTACAGGGGGCGGTCACTGAAGCTTTCTTT
>12|TRBV19|TRBJ2-4|.|.
CASEGLKNIQYF
TGTGCCAGCGAAGGACTTAAAAACATTCAGTACTTC
>14|TRBV11-2|TRBJ2-1|TRBD1|.
CASSSDRVGNEQFF
TGTGCCAGCAGCTCCGACAGGGTGGGGAATGAGCAGTTCTTC
>15|TRBV3-1/TRBV3-2|TRBJ2-7|TRBD1|.
CASSQPGTAYYEQYF
TGTGCCAGCAGCCAGCCCGGGACAGCGTACTACGAGCAGTACTTC
>11|TRBV3-1/TRBV3-2|TRBJ2-7|.|.
CASSYTSEQYF
TGTGCCAGCAGCTATACTAGCGAGCAGTACTTC
>15|TRBV5-1|TRBJ2-7|.|.
CASSSQGQFTYEQYF
TGCGCCAGCAGCTCTCAGGGGCAATTTACCTACGAGCAGTACTTC
>14|TRBV5-8|TRBJ1-6|.|.
CASSSSGNQSPLHF
TGTGCCAGCAGCTCTTCGGGGAATCAGTCACCCCTCCACTTT
>14|TRBV5-1|TRBJ2-1|.|.
CASSLDLDTGEQFF
TGCGCCAGCAGCTTGGATCTTGACACGGGAGAGCAGTTCTTC